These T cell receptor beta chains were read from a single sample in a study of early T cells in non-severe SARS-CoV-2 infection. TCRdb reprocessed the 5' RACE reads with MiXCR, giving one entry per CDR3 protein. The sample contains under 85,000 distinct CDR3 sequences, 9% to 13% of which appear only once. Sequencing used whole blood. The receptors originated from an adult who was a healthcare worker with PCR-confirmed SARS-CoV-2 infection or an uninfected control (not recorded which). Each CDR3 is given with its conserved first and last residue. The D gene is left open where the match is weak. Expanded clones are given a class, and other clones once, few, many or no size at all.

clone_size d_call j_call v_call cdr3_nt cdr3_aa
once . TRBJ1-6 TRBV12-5 TGTGCTAGTGGTTTTAAGGATAATTCACCCCTCCACTTT CASGFKDNSPLHF
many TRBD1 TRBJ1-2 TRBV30 TGTGCCTGGAGCCCGGGACAGGGGCATTACACCTTC CAWSPGQGHYTF
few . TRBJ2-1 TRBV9 TGTGCCAGCAGCGTAGAGAGCTCCTACAATGAGCAGTTCTTC CASSVESSYNEQFF
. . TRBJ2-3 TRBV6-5 TGTGCCAGCAGTTACTCGGCCGTCACAGATACGCAGTATTTT CASSYSAVTDTQYF
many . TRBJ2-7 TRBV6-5 TGTGCCAGCAGGGACGCGAGCTCCTACGAGCAGTACTTC CASRDASSYEQYF
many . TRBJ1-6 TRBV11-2 TGTGCCAGCAGCCACGAACGGTCACCCCTCCACTTT CASSHERSPLHF
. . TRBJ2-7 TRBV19 TGTGCCAGTAGTACCCTCTCAGGTTACGAGCAGTACTTC CASSTLSGYEQYF
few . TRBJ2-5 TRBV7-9 TGTGCCAGCAGCTTAGAGGGGCGCTTTGGGGGCCAGTACTTC CASSLEGRFGGQYF
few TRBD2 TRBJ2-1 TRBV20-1 TGCAGTGCTAGTGGAGCGGGATCTACCCACAATGAGCAGTTCTTC CSASGAGSTHNEQFF
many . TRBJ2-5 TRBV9 TGTGCCAGCAGTGCCGGGGACTCCGCCGGGACCCAGTACTTC CASSAGDSAGTQYF
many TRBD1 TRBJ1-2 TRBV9 TGTGCCAGCAGCCCAGGGACAGGGAACTATGGCTACACCTTC CASSPGTGNYGYTF
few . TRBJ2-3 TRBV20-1 TGCAGTGCTATTAAGGGGACTTCTAGCACAGATACGCAGTATTTT CSAIKGTSSTDTQYF
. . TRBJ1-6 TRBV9 TGTGCCAGCAGCGTAGGGACAGACCCCAGGGGAGAGCCCCTCCACTTT CASSVGTDPRGEPLHF
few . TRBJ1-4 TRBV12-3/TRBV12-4 TGTGCCAGCACCGAAACCCGCGCAGGGTACGGAAAACTGTTTTTT CASTETRAGYGKLFF
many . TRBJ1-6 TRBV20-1 TGCAGTGCTAGAGTAACCAGCTCCTATAATTCACCCCTCCACTTT CSARVTSSYNSPLHF
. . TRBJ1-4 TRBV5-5 TGTGCCACCTCCGGGGGGGATCCCCTCAAACTGTTTTTT CATSGGDPLKLFF
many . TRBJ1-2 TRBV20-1 TGCAGTGCAATAGCAGGGTGGAACTATGGCTACACCTTC CSAIAGWNYGYTF
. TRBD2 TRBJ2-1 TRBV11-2 TGTGCCAGCAGCTTAGGGGCTAGCGGGGTGGAGCAGTTCTTC CASSLGASGVEQFF